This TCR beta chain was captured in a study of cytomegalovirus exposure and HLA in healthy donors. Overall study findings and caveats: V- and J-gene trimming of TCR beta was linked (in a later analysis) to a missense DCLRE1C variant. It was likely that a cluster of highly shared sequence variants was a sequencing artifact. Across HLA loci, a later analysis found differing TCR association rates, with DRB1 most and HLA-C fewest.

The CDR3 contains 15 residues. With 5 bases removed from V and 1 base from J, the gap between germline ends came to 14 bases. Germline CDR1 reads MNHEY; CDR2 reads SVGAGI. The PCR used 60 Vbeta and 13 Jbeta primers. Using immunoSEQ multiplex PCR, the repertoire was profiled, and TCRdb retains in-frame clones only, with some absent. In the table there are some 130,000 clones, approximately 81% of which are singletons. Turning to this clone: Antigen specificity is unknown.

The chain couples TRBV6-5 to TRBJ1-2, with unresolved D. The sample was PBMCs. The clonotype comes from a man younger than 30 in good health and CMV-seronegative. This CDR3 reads CASSPTHRFNYGYTF. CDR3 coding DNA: TGTGCCAGCAGTCCAACCCATCGGTTTAACTATGGCTACACCTTC.